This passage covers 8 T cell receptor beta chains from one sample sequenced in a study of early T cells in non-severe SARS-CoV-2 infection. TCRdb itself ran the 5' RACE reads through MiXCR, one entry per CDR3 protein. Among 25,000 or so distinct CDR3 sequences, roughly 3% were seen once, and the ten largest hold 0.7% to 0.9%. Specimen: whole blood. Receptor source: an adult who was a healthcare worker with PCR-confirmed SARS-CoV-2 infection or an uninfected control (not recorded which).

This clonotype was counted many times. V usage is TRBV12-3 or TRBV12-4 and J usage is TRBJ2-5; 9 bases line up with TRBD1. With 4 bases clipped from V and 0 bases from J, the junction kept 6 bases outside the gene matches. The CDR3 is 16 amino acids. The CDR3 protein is CASSSGQGRYQETQYF. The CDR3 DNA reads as TGTGCCAGCAGTTCGGGACAGGGAAGGTACCAAGAGACCCAGTACTTC.

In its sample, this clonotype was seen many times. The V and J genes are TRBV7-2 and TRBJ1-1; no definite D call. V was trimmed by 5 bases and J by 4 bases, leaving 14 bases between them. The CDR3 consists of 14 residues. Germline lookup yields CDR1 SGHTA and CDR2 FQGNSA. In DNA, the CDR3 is TGTGCCAGCAGCCCCGCCAGGCCAGGCACTGAAGCTTTCTTT. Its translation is CASSPARPGTEAFF.

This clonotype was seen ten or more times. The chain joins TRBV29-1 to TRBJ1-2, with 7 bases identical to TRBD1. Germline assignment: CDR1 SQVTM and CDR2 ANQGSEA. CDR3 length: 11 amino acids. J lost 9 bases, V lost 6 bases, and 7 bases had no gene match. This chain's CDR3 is CSVAGGSSYTF. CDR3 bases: TGCAGCGTCGCAGGGGGGTCGAGCTACACCTTC.

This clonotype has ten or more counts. The CDR3 region has the DNA TGTGCCTGGAGTCTCGGACGGTTCAATCAGCCCCAGCATTTT. This encodes CAWSLGRFNQPQHF. This chain joins TRBV30 and TRBJ1-5; D unresolved. CDR1 GTSNPN and CDR2 SVGIG come from the germline V gene (reference sequence). This CDR3 spans 14 amino acids. V shed 2 bases and J shed 3 bases, with 11 bases lying between them.

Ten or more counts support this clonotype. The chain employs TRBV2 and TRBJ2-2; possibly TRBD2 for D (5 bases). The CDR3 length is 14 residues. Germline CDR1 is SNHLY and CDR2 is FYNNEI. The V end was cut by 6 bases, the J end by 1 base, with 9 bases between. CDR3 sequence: CASSPRGNTGELFF. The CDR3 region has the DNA TGTGCCAGCAGCCCTCGGGGGAACACCGGGGAGCTGTTTTTT.

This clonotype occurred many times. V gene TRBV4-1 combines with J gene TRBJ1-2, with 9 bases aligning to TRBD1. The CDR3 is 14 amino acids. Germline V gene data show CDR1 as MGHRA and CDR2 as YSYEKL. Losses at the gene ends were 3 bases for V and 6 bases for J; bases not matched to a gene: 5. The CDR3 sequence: CASSQRDRDNGYTF. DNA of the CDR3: TGCGCCAGCAGCCAGAGGGACAGGGATAATGGCTACACCTTC.

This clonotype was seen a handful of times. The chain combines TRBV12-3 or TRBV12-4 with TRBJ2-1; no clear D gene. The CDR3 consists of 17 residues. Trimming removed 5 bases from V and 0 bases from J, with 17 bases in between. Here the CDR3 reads CASSPAFPNLSYNEQFF. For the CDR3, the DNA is TGTGCCAGCAGTCCAGCCTTTCCGAACCTCTCCTACAATGAGCAGTTCTTC.

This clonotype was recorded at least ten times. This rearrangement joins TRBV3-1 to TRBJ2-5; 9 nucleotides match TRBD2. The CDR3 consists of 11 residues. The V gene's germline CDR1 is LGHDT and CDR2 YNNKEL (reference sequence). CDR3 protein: CAAGGQETQYF. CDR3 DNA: TGTGCTGCGGGGGGGCAAGAGACCCAGTACTTC.